These 5 T cell receptor beta chains were sequenced from one sample in a study of blood T cells in healthy people across ages. With a J-beta primer mix and a sample-barcoded 5' primer, a second PCR ran about 6 to 11 cycles. TCRdb itself ran the 5' RACE reads through MiXCR, one entry per CDR3 protein. The sample holds approximately 350,000 distinct CDR3 sequences, about half seen once. The sequenced sample consisted of blood. These TCRs come from a man in his 60s in good health.

The rearrangement links TRBV11-3 to TRBJ2-1; D not certain. The CDR3 runs to 14 residues. V was shortened by 4 bases and J by 0 bases, with 7 bases between the two germline ends. CDR1 is SGHNT, CDR2 YENEEA, per germline. CDR3 in DNA: TGTGCCAGCAGCTCACTTTCCTCCTACAATGAGCAGTTCTTC. Amino acid sequence: CASSSLSSYNEQFF.

The chain employs TRBV27 and TRBJ2-7; D might be TRBD1 or TRBD2, each matching 6 bases. CDR1 MNHEY and CDR2 SMNVEV come from the germline V gene (reference sequence). This CDR3 contains 14 residues. Trimming left V 6 bases short and J 2 bases short, with 14 bases between. The CDR3 spells CASSPGEVPYEQYF. In DNA form, the CDR3 reads TGTGCCAGCAGCCCAGGGGAGGTCCCCTACGAGCAGTACTTC.

The chain joins TRBV7-2 to TRBJ2-5; 9 bases line up with TRBD2. The germline gives CDR1 SGHTA, CDR2 FQGNSA. This CDR3 region has 14 residues. Losses at the gene ends were 5 bases for V and 6 bases for J; bases not matched to a gene: 7. The CDR3 DNA is TGTGCCAGCAGCGCGGGACTAGCACTACAGACCCAGTACTTC. Encoded protein: CASSAGLALQTQYF.

The chain combines TRBV5-1 with TRBJ2-6; 9 bases align to TRBD1. CDR3 size: 18 residues. Trimming took 0 bases from V and 0 from J; bases not matched to a gene: 4. Germline assignment: CDR1 SGHRS and CDR2 YFSETQ. The CDR3 loop reads CASSLGDRGYSGANVLTF. The CDR3 nucleotides read TGCGCCAGCAGCTTGGGAGACAGGGGGTACTCTGGGGCCAACGTCCTGACTTTC.

This clonotype was found a few times. The V call is TRBV7-2, the J call TRBJ2-1, with TRBD2 matching 11 bases. The CDR3 spans 17 residues. Germline CDR1 is SGHTA and CDR2 is FQGNSA. Trimming took 4 bases from V and 5 from J; bases not matched to a gene: 10. CDR3 amino acids: CASSSIELAGANNEQFF. The CDR3 nucleotides read TGTGCCAGCAGCTCGATAGAACTAGCGGGAGCTAACAATGAGCAGTTCTTC.